The rows below give T cell receptor beta chains drawn from one sample of a study of cytomegalovirus exposure and HLA in healthy donors. Assay used: immunoSEQ multiplex PCR; TCRdb lists only in-frame clones, some missing. Among about 180,000 clones listed, approximately 81% were seen once. Material for sequencing was PBMCs. Receptor source: a man aged 25-40 years in good health and CMV-seronegative. Both conserved end residues are part of each CDR3. A D gene is named only where the DNA matches it firmly. The listing skips clone size in some rows; elsewhere it reads once, few, many or a size class.

V	J	size	D	CDR3	DNA
TRBV6-1	TRBJ2-3	.	.	CASRQDNTDTQYF	TGTGCCAGCAGACAGGACAACACAGATACGCAGTATTTT
TRBV6-6	TRBJ2-7	.	.	CASSLGTTTYEQYF	TGTGCCAGCAGCCTCGGGACAACTACCTACGAGCAGTACTTC
TRBV6-1	TRBJ2-2	.	TRBD2	CASRSGLAGTGELFF	TGTGCCAGCAGGTCCGGGCTAGCGGGGACGGGGGAGCTGTTTTTT
TRBV5-1	TRBJ2-2	.	TRBD2	CASRLRGGAENTGELFF	TGCGCCAGCAGATTGCGCGGGGGGGCCGAGAACACCGGGGAGCTGTTTTTT
TRBV28	TRBJ2-5	.	.	CASSWGSQETQYF	TGTGCCAGCAGTTGGGGCTCCCAAGAGACCCAGTACTTC
TRBV5-4	TRBJ2-2	.	TRBD2	CASSRTSGGVIPGELFF	TGTGCCAGCAGCCGGACTAGCGGGGGGGTGATACCCGGGGAGCTGTTTTTT
TRBV7-9	TRBJ2-1	.	TRBD1	CASSLVGQGNNEQFF	TGTGCCAGCAGCTTAGTGGGACAGGGTAACAATGAGCAGTTCTTC
TRBV5-6	TRBJ2-7	.	.	CASSLAHSSYEQYF	TGTGCCAGCAGCTTGGCTCACAGCTCCTACGAGCAGTACTTC
TRBV27	TRBJ1-5	.	.	CASSLKPSQGSNQPQHF	TGTGCCAGCAGTTTAAAACCATCGCAGGGGAGCAATCAGCCCCAGCATTTT
TRBV6-5	TRBJ2-5	.	.	CASSYGGSLQETQYF	TGTGCCAGCAGTTACGGAGGGTCGCTTCAAGAGACCCAGTACTTC
TRBV13	TRBJ2-1	.	TRBD2	CASSLGLLAGGPLGNEQFF	TGTGCCAGCAGCTTAGGTCTACTAGCGGGAGGGCCCCTAGGCAATGAGCAGTTCTTC
TRBV5-1	TRBJ2-3	.	.	CASKRSANTDTQYF	TGCGCCAGCAAGAGGAGCGCGAACACAGATACGCAGTATTTT
TRBV7-9	TRBJ2-7	.	.	CASSLGAGSYEQYF	TGTGCCAGCAGCTTAGGGGCAGGGTCCTACGAGCAGTACTTC
TRBV2	TRBJ2-4	.	.	CASRSDSLAKNIQYF	TGTGCCAGCAGAAGTGACAGCTTAGCCAAAAACATTCAGTACTTC
TRBV18	TRBJ1-3	.	TRBD1	CASSPPGQSGNTIYF	TGTGCCAGCTCACCACCGGGACAGTCTGGAAACACCATATATTTT
TRBV2	TRBJ2-3	.	TRBD1	CASRDSYTDTQYF	TGTGCCAGCCGGGACAGCTACACAGATACGCAGTATTTT
TRBV10-3	TRBJ2-7	.	TRBD1	CAISAGQGYEQYF	TGTGCCATCAGTGCGGGACAGGGGTACGAGCAGTACTTC
TRBV4-3	TRBJ2-5	once	.	CASSQGTLAGEQYF	TGCGCCAGCAGCCAGGGGACACTGGCGGGGGAGCAGTACTTC
TRBV4-1	TRBJ1-5	.	.	CASSLITGNQPQHF	TGCGCCAGCAGCCTAATAACAGGGAATCAGCCCCAGCATTTT
TRBV6-5	TRBJ1-6	.	.	CASSYGSSYNSPLHF	TGTGCCAGCAGTTACGGGAGCTCCTATAATTCACCCCTCCACTTT
TRBV12-1	TRBJ2-5	few	.	CASSKYRGQFQETQYF	TGTGCCAGCAGCAAGTACAGGGGGCAGTTTCAAGAGACCCAGTACTTC
TRBV5-1	TRBJ2-5	.	.	CASSPGVLGETQYF	TGCGCCAGCAGCCCCGGAGTCCTGGGTGAGACCCAGTACTTC
TRBV18	TRBJ2-1	.	TRBD1	CASSTFPGQTQNEQFF	TGTGCCAGCTCAACTTTTCCGGGACAGACTCAAAATGAGCAGTTCTTC
TRBV18	TRBJ2-3	.	TRBD2	CASSPGLGTETYITDTQYF	TGTGCCAGCTCCCCGGGACTAGGGACGGAAACCTACATCACAGATACGCAGTATTTT
TRBV5-1	TRBJ1-1	.	TRBD1	CASSASTGGTYMNTEAFF	TGCGCCAGCAGCGCGTCGACAGGGGGGACCTACATGAACACTGAAGCTTTCTTT
TRBV28	TRBJ2-7	.	TRBD1	CASSVQGASSYEQYF	TGTGCCAGCAGCGTACAGGGGGCTAGCTCCTACGAGCAGTACTTC
TRBV29-1	TRBJ2-7	.	.	CSVVRDTYEQYF	TGCAGCGTTGTCCGGGACACCTACGAGCAGTACTTC
TRBV27	TRBJ2-7	.	TRBD2	CASKTSGGAYEQYF	TGTGCCAGCAAGACTAGCGGGGGGGCCTACGAGCAGTACTTC